Listed here are 27 T cell receptor beta chains from one sample, sequenced in a study of shared clonotypes between healthy human individuals. The method was immunoSEQ multiplex PCR; TCRdb's version includes in-frame clones alone and lacks a portion of them. Among 1.6 million or so clones listed, roughly 96% were seen once. Source material: naive CD4+ T cells sorted from blood. Noted subset: CD45RA+ positively selected. These receptors came from a man aged 25-40 years in good health.

Remarks on this clone: Distinct nucleotide sequences in the sample also encode this CDR3. The chain couples TRBV27 to TRBJ2-1; TRBD1 is a possible D gene (5 bases). With 2 bases removed from V and 0 bases from J, the gap between germline ends came to 8 bases. Germline CDR1 and CDR2: MNHEY and SMNVEV (reference sequence). CDR3 length equals 15 residues. The CDR3 DNA is TGTGCCAGCAGTTTACAGGGCGTCTCCTACAATGAGCAGTTCTTC. It codes for CASSLQGVSYNEQFF.

V and J are TRBV7-6 and TRBJ2-3; D is unclear. V dropped 3 bases and J dropped 0 bases, with 16 bases sitting between them. Germline values: CDR1 SGHVS, CDR2 FNYEAQ. The CDR3 is made up of 17 amino acids. DNA for the CDR3: TGTGCCAGCAGCTTCTTTGCCCGAGGTTCAAGCACAGATACGCAGTATTTT. It specifies CASSFFARGSSTDTQYF.

The V gene is TRBV11-2, the J gene TRBJ2-1, with D hard to call. CDR1 is SGHAT and CDR2 is FQNNGV in the germline V gene. The V and J ends lost 0 bases and 4 bases respectively, with 10 bases between them. The CDR3 contains 15 residues. The CDR3: CASSLDRNTYNEQFF. The CDR3 region has the DNA TGTGCCAGCAGCTTAGATCGGAATACTTACAATGAGCAGTTCTTC. Variable domain in full (rest from reference TRBV11-2 and TRBJ2-1): EAGVAQSPRYKIIEKRQSVAFWCNPISGHATLYWYQQILGQGPKLLIQFQNNGVVDDSQLPKDRFSAERLKGVDSTLKIQPAKLEDSAVYLCASSLDRNTYNEQFFGPGTRLTVL.

A word on this clone: One end of the junction varies from germline; a read error may be responsible. This chain links TRBV6-1 with TRBJ2-1; possibly TRBD1 for D (5 bases). This CDR3 comprises 16 residues. The V gene's germline CDR1 is MNHNS and CDR2 SASEGT. The CDR3 region is CASSESGSSPYQSKIF. DNA of the CDR3: TGTGCCAGCAGTGAATCAGGGTCCAGCCCTTATCAATCTAAGATCTTC.

The CDR3 is CASSRSQGGRIEQYF. The CDR3 nucleotides read TGTGCCAGCTCGCGTTCACAGGGGGGAAGGATCGAGCAGTACTTC. The V call is TRBV18, the J call TRBJ2-7; TRBD1 matches 8 bases. This CDR3 has 15 residues. Trimming at V came to 6 bases and at J to 6 bases, leaving 13 bases not matched to a gene. In germline, CDR1 is KGHSH, CDR2 LQKENI.

This chain connects TRBV5-1 to TRBJ2-2; 7 positions match TRBD1. With V trimmed by 5 bases and J by 0 bases, 4 bases remained unmatched. CDR1 is SGHRS and CDR2 is YFSETQ in the germline V gene. The CDR3 totals 15 residues. CDR3 protein: CASRRQGTNTGELFF. The CDR3 DNA is TGCGCCAGCAGAAGACAGGGAACGAACACCGGGGAGCTGTTTTTT. Looking up the rest from reference TRBV5-1 and TRBJ2-2 gives the full variable domain: KAGVTQTPRYLIKTRGQQVTLSCSPISGHRSVSWYQQTPGQGLQFLFEYFSETQRNKGNFPGRFSGRQFSNSRSEMNVSTLELGDSALYLCASRRQGTNTGELFFGEGSRLTVL.

The chain couples TRBV10-2 to TRBJ2-1, with 7 bases fitting TRBD2. V lost 0 bases, J lost 7 bases, and 18 bases stayed unmatched. The CDR3 is 19 residues long. The germline V gene encodes CDR1 WSHSY and CDR2 SAAADI. CDR3 protein: CASSESTGRREGRINEQFF. CDR3 DNA sequence: TGCGCCAGCAGTGAGTCTACCGGGAGAAGGGAGGGCCGGATAAATGAGCAGTTCTTC.

The chain couples TRBV15 to TRBJ2-7, with D hard to call. Germline loops: CDR1 LNHNV, CDR2 YYDKDF (reference sequence). CDR3 length: 15 residues. Trimming shortened V by 0 bases and J by 0 bases, and 9 bases separated the two germline ends. CDR3 sequence: CATSRDPKASYEQYF. The CDR3, as DNA: TGTGCCACCAGCAGAGATCCCAAGGCCTCCTACGAGCAGTACTTC.

The chain joins TRBV4-2 to TRBJ2-3, with D unclear. Looked up from germline, CDR1 is LGHNA and CDR2 is YNFKEQ. The CDR3 contains 13 residues. V was cut by 4 bases and J by 4 bases, with 9 bases left in between. The CDR3 region is CASSRRSPDTQYF. The DNA of the CDR3 is TGTGCCAGCAGCCGACGTTCACCAGATACGCAGTATTTT.

The chain has TRBV18 and TRBJ2-3; 9 bases are a match to TRBD1. The V gene's germline CDR1 is KGHSH and CDR2 LQKENI. Trimming cost V 5 bases and J 3 bases; bases outside gene matches: 9. This CDR3 spans 16 amino acids. CDR3 sequence reads: CASSLSSGTGTDTQYF. The DNA for the CDR3 is TGTGCCAGCTCATTATCCTCCGGGACAGGGACAGATACGCAGTATTTT.

Notes on this clone: Because the CDR3's place on the DNA is in doubt, the DNA is left out and the CDR3 is given as listed by TCRdb. The rearrangement joins TRBV28 to TRBJ1-5; no check of the table's D call, TRBD1, against the DNA was made. A total of 15 residues make up the CDR3, ends included. Germline V gene sequence: CDR1 MDHEN, CDR2 SYDVKM. The CDR3 sequence: CASSFFGQFNQPQHF.

The CDR3 nucleotides are TGTGCCAGCTCAGGGTCCTTGAATGAGCAGTTCTTC. It translates to CASSGSLNEQFF. The chain employs TRBV5-4 and TRBJ2-1; D is perhaps TRBD1 (5 bases). The V end lost 7 bases, the J end lost 7 bases, and 12 bases lay between the germline ends. The CDR3 is 12 amino acids. The germline V gene has CDR1 SGHNT and CDR2 YYREEE (reference sequence).

V is TRBV27 and J is TRBJ1-1; 11 bases agree with TRBD1. Germline trimming cut 1 base from V and 2 bases from J; bases unmatched to any gene: 0. The CDR3 length is 15 residues. CDR1 is MNHEY, CDR2 SMNVEV, per germline (reference sequence). The CDR3 nucleotides read TGTGCCAGCAGTTTATGGACAGGGGGCAACACTGAAGCTTTCTTT. It translates to CASSLWTGGNTEAFF.

This rearrangement joins TRBV7-3 to TRBJ2-7; D possibly corresponds to TRBD1 (5 bases). The CDR3 is 14 residues long. Germline lookup yields CDR1 SGHTA and CDR2 FQGTGA. Trimming cost V 5 bases and J 7 bases, with 18 bases left between them. The CDR3 sequence is CASSPQGSSTEQYF. The DNA for the CDR3 is TGTGCCAGCAGCCCCCAGGGCTCGTCTACGGAGCAGTACTTC.

The gene calls are TRBV7-2 and TRBJ2-5; 7 bases line up with TRBD1. CDR3 size: 15 residues. V shed 6 bases, J shed 5 bases, and the junction held 12 bases outside the gene matches. Germline CDR1 and CDR2: SGHTA and FQGNSA. CDR3 in DNA: TGTGCCAGCAGTTCACATCTGGGACAGCGGGAGACCCAGTACTTC. Its protein is CASSSHLGQRETQYF.

The rearrangement joins TRBV5-1 to TRBJ2-1; D is unclear. The CDR3 loop spans 14 amino acids. From germline, CDR1 is SGHRS and CDR2 YFSETQ. V lost 2 bases to trimming and J lost 7 bases, with 13 bases between them. This CDR3 is CASSFGGARNEQFF. In nucleotides, the CDR3 is TGCGCCAGCAGCTTTGGTGGCGCTAGAAATGAGCAGTTCTTC.

The gene calls are TRBV6-1 and TRBJ1-1; D ambiguous. CDR1 and CDR2 (germline): MNHNS, SASEGT. This CDR3 comprises 14 residues. V dropped 9 bases and J dropped 5 bases, with 19 bases sitting between them. CDR3 sequence reads: CASMPGVVWTEAFF. The CDR3 DNA follows: TGTGCCAGTATGCCCGGGGTAGTATGGACTGAAGCTTTCTTT.

V gene TRBV18 combines with J gene TRBJ2-1; D unresolved. Trimming removed 3 bases at V and 9 bases at J, with 12 bases between. Germline loops: CDR1 KGHSH, CDR2 LQKENI. The CDR3 consists of 13 residues. CDR3: CASSPRTFGEQFF. CDR3 coding DNA: TGTGCCAGCTCACCGCGGACCTTCGGTGAGCAGTTCTTC.

This rearrangement joins TRBV27 to TRBJ1-2, with 7 bases that match TRBD1. The trim removed 6 bases at V and 4 bases at J, leaving 11 bases unmatched. The CDR3 covers 15 residues. Germline V CDR1 and CDR2: MNHEY, SMNVEV (reference sequence). CDR3 DNA: TGTGCCAGCAGAAACAGCGGGGACAGTATCTATGGCTACACCTTC. This codes for CASRNSGDSIYGYTF.

This chain connects TRBV6-5 to TRBJ2-1, with 10 bases lining up with TRBD1. This CDR3 contains 16 residues. The J segment lost 5 bases and the V segment lost 1 base, leaving 5 bases of the junction unmatched. Germline V lookup: CDR1 MNHEY, CDR2 SVGAGI. The CDR3 DNA is TGTGCCAGCAGTTACTTGACAGGGGGCCACCACAATGAGCAGTTCTTC. As protein: CASSYLTGGHHNEQFF.

This rearrangement joins TRBV4-1 to TRBJ2-7, with 7 positions matching TRBD2. The CDR3 has 15 amino acids. Unmatched junction bases numbered 10, after V lost 4 bases and J lost 4 bases. The germline V gene has CDR1 MGHRA and CDR2 YSYEKL. This CDR3 is CASSLGEGIMYEQYF. CDR3 DNA sequence: TGCGCCAGCAGCCTCGGGGAGGGTATTATGTACGAGCAGTACTTC.

The chain recombines TRBV2 with TRBJ2-7, with 8 bases fitting TRBD1. J lost 3 bases, V lost 6 bases, and 7 bases had no gene match. CDR1 and CDR2 (germline): SNHLY, FYNNEI. The CDR3 runs to 14 residues. The CDR3 spells CASRWQGASYEQYF. CDR3 in DNA: TGTGCCAGCAGATGGCAGGGGGCGAGCTACGAGCAGTACTTC.

V usage is TRBV27 and J usage is TRBJ2-7, with 7 bases aligning to TRBD2. The trim removed 5 bases at V and 3 bases at J, leaving 7 bases unmatched. The CDR3 totals 14 residues. Germline values: CDR1 MNHEY, CDR2 SMNVEV (reference sequence). For the CDR3, the DNA is TGTGCCAGCAGTCGGAGCGGGGTGATCTACGAGCAGTACTTC. Amino acid sequence: CASSRSGVIYEQYF.

The rearrangement links TRBV30 to TRBJ2-1; D remains unclear. The CDR3 loop spans 13 amino acids. V was cut by 0 bases and J by 10 bases, with 13 bases left in between. Germline V CDR1 and CDR2: GTSNPN, SVGIG (reference sequence). The CDR3 region is CAWSVPPGVEQFF. The DNA of the CDR3 is TGTGCCTGGAGTGTACCGCCAGGCGTGGAGCAGTTCTTC.

The genes are TRBV9 and TRBJ2-5; TRBD1 matches at 7 bases. Germline CDR1 SGDLS, CDR2 YYNGEE. The CDR3 runs 17 residues. The V and J ends lost 4 bases and 2 bases, in that order; junction bases with no gene match: 14. CDR3 DNA: TGTGCCAGCAGCTCACCGACAGGGCGTCTCTTTCAAGAGACCCAGTACTTC. This encodes CASSSPTGRLFQETQYF.

V and J are TRBV7-3 and TRBJ1-5, with D unresolved. With 3 bases removed from V and 4 bases from J, the gap between germline ends came to 7 bases. The germline V gene encodes CDR1 SGHTA and CDR2 FQGTGA. There are 13 residues in the CDR3. The CDR3 region has the DNA TGTGCCAGCAGCTTCGGGCCGAATCAGCCCCAGCATTTT. This encodes CASSFGPNQPQHF.

V is TRBV2 and J is TRBJ1-1; the D is unclear. Deletions cut 1 base from V and 4 bases from J, with 7 bases between. Germline values: CDR1 SNHLY, CDR2 FYNNEI. The CDR3 has 13 residues. CDR3 protein: CASSEGVGTEAFF. CDR3 in DNA: TGTGCCAGCAGTGAAGGGGTCGGCACTGAAGCTTTCTTT.